The 21 T cell receptor beta chains reported below all come from one sample, sequenced in a study of PD-1 blockade in classical Hodgkin lymphoma. Every patient had relapsed following autologous stem cell transplantation, and cohorts differed in brentuximab vedotin exposure. Some clones are missing from TCRdb's copy, which holds only in-frame ones; the method was immunoSEQ multiplex PCR. The sample has 31,000 or so clones, approximately 70% seen once; the top ten hold almost 4%. The source was peripheral blood mononuclear cells (PBMCs), collected before the second cycle of nivolumab. The origin of the receptors is a human donor with classical Hodgkin lymphoma.

The rearrangement links TRBV28 to TRBJ1-3, with D perhaps TRBD1 (5 bases). Trimming cost V 5 bases and J 10 bases, with 21 bases left between them. Germline-derived CDR1 and CDR2 are MDHEN and SYDVKM. This CDR3 has 15 amino acids. CDR3 loop: CASSTTERLGDTIYF. In nucleotides, the CDR3 is TGTGCCAGCAGTACCACGGAGAGGTTGGGGGATACCATATATTTT.

The gene calls are TRBV13 and TRBJ2-5, with 7 bases lining up with TRBD2. Germline-derived CDR1 and CDR2 are PRHDT and FYEKMQ (reference sequence). Losses at the gene ends were 0 bases for V and 5 bases for J; bases not matched to a gene: 9. The CDR3 loop spans 16 amino acids. The CDR3 nucleotides are TGTGCCAGCAGCTTAGGCCGTGGACTAGGGGTCGAGACCCAGTACTTC. Translating gives CASSLGRGLGVETQYF.

J is TRBJ2-2 and V is TRBV11-2, with D uncertain. The germline V gene encodes CDR1 SGHAT and CDR2 FQNNGV. V was pared by 1 base and J by 6 bases, with 12 bases between. The CDR3 spans 15 residues. The CDR3 DNA reads as TGTGCCAGCAGCTTAGCTGGGGATAGGGCCGGGGAGCTGTTTTTT. It yields the protein CASSLAGDRAGELFF.

This chain uses TRBV7-2 with TRBJ1-5; maybe TRBD1 (6 bases). V was trimmed by 5 bases and J by 2 bases, leaving 16 bases between them. Germline CDR1 and CDR2: SGHTA and FQGNSA. The CDR3 covers 16 residues. CDR3 nucleotides: TGTGCCAGCAGCCCCCCCCTAAGACAGGGCAATCAGCCCCAGCATTTT. Protein sequence: CASSPPLRQGNQPQHF.

The chain joins TRBV6-1 to TRBJ1-6; the D is unclear. Germline V gene data show CDR1 as MNHNS and CDR2 as SASEGT. This CDR3 has 15 residues. V gave up 7 bases and J gave up 0 bases, with 10 bases separating them. This CDR3 is CASTGPFSYNSPLHF. The CDR3 DNA reads as TGTGCCAGCACTGGACCCTTCTCCTATAATTCACCCCTCCACTTT.

The chain carries TRBV6-5 and TRBJ1-4, with D hard to call. The CDR3 consists of 13 residues. Germline V gives CDR1 MNHEY, CDR2 SVGAGI. Deletions cut 9 bases from V and 0 bases from J, with 8 bases between. This chain's CDR3 is CASPVPTNEKLFF. As DNA, the CDR3 is TGTGCCAGTCCGGTTCCAACTAATGAAAAACTGTTTTTT.

This clone came up a few times. The J gene is TRBJ2-2, the V gene TRBV18; tentative D call: TRBD2 (6 bases). With 0 bases removed from V and 0 bases from J, the gap between germline ends came to 11 bases. Germline CDR1 reads KGHSH; CDR2 reads LQKENI. CDR3 length: 17 amino acids. The CDR3: CASSPPRTITNTGELFF. Written as DNA, the CDR3 is TGTGCCAGCTCACCACCGAGGACTATAACGAACACCGGGGAGCTGTTTTTT.

The V and J genes are TRBV28 and TRBJ1-2; a weak D match, TRBD1 (5 bases). CDR3 length: 16 residues. The ends were cut back, 3 bases at V and 8 bases at J, with 22 bases in the middle. Germline CDR1 is MDHEN and CDR2 is SYDVKM. The CDR3 protein is CASSFGRVPRGRGYTF. In DNA, the CDR3 is TGTGCCAGCAGTTTTGGACGGGTCCCGCGGGGGAGGGGCTACACCTTC.

The J gene is TRBJ1-5, the V gene TRBV19, with a weak D call TRBD1 (5 bases). Germline-derived CDR1 and CDR2 are LNHDA and SQIVND (reference sequence). With 6 bases removed from V and 4 bases from J, the gap between germline ends came to 13 bases. This CDR3 is 14 amino acids long. The CDR3 DNA reads as TGTGCCAGTAGGCCGCGGACACCGAATCAGCCCCAGCATTTT. Translated: CASRPRTPNQPQHF.

The V and J genes are TRBV6-1 and TRBJ1-5; 9 positions match TRBD1. V lost 6 bases, J lost 9 bases, and 9 bases stayed unmatched. Germline V gene sequence: CDR1 MNHNS, CDR2 SASEGT. The CDR3 has 14 amino acids. The CDR3, as DNA: TGTGCCAGCAGACAGGACAGGGGAGGTCCGCCCCAGCATTTT. Protein: CASRQDRGGPPQHF.

The chain carries TRBV30 and TRBJ1-5; possible D gene TRBD1, 5 bases. The germline CDR1 and CDR2 sequences are GTSNPN and SVGIG (reference sequence). CDR3 size: 13 residues. Trimming took 4 bases from V and 5 from J, leaving 12 bases between them. The CDR3 DNA sequence: TGTGCCTGGAATCTAGGGGTGGATCAGCCCCAGCATTTT. It codes for CAWNLGVDQPQHF.

This clone appeared a few times. The rearrangement uses TRBV7-8 and TRBJ1-5; TRBD1 matches at 8 bases. V was pared by 5 bases and J by 6 bases, with 9 bases of the junction left unmatched. Germline-derived CDR1 and CDR2 are SGHVS and FQNEAQ. This CDR3 comprises 15 residues. The CDR3, as DNA: TGTGCCAGCAGCGATTCAGGGGGCGTTGCTCAGCCCCAGCATTTT. Translated: CASSDSGGVAQPQHF.

The CDR3 sequence is CASTEPGRANEQFF. The DNA for the CDR3 is TGTGCCAGCACCGAGCCCGGCCGGGCTAATGAGCAGTTCTTC. The chain links TRBV7-2 to TRBJ2-1; D call uncertain. V shed 7 bases and J shed 7 bases, with 17 bases lying between them. Germline lookup yields CDR1 SGHTA and CDR2 FQGNSA. The CDR3 sequence is 14 residues long.

This chain links TRBV4-1 with TRBJ1-4; D may be TRBD1 (5 bases). The germline V gene encodes CDR1 MGHRA and CDR2 YSYEKL. The CDR3 covers 16 residues. Trimming left V 0 bases short and J 6 bases short, with 14 bases between. In DNA, the CDR3 is TGCGCCAGCAGCCAAGAAAACCAGGGACTAGATGAAAAACTGTTTTTT. Protein: CASSQENQGLDEKLFF.

V and J are TRBV7-9 and TRBJ2-7, with a tentative D call TRBD2 (5 bases). The germline V and J ends were trimmed by 5 bases and 2 bases, with 13 bases remaining between them. Germline CDR1 SEHNR, CDR2 FQNEAQ (reference sequence). This CDR3 comprises 14 residues. The CDR3 sequence: CASSPRVGPYEQYF. The CDR3 DNA follows: TGTGCCAGCAGCCCGCGGGTAGGACCCTACGAGCAGTACTTC.

The rearrangement joins TRBV7-9 to TRBJ2-3; TRBD2 is a possible D gene (6 bases). From germline, CDR1 is SEHNR and CDR2 FQNEAQ (reference sequence). The V end lost 2 bases, the J end lost 6 bases, and 6 bases lay between the germline ends. This CDR3 has 12 amino acids. The CDR3 loop reads CASSLLADTQYF. DNA for the CDR3: TGTGCCAGCAGCTTACTAGCGGATACGCAGTATTTT.

The genes are TRBV7-8 and TRBJ2-1; TRBD2 matches at 12 bases. From germline, CDR1 is SGHVS and CDR2 FQNEAQ. CDR3 length: 17 amino acids. V was clipped by 5 bases and J by 10 bases; unmatched bases: 15. The CDR3 here is CASSGRLAGVHREEQFF. In DNA form, the CDR3 reads TGTGCCAGCAGCGGCAGACTAGCGGGAGTCCACCGCGAGGAGCAGTTCTTC.

The V call is TRBV5-4, the J call TRBJ2-6, with a tentative D call TRBD1 (6 bases). There are 15 residues in the CDR3. Trimming removed 0 bases from V and 2 bases from J, with 6 bases in between. From germline, CDR1 is SGHNT and CDR2 YYREEE (reference sequence). CDR3 in amino acids: CASSLDRAGANVLTF. The CDR3 DNA is TGTGCCAGCAGCTTGGACAGGGCTGGGGCCAACGTCCTGACTTTC.

The rearrangement uses TRBV7-3 and TRBJ1-2; D might be TRBD1 (6 bases). CDR1 and CDR2 from the germline V gene are SGHTA and FQGTGA. Trimming took off 5 bases at V and 2 bases at J, with 12 bases between the two ends. CDR3 length equals 14 residues. In nucleotides, the CDR3 is TGTGCCAGCAGCGAATGGACAGTCAACTATGGCTACACCTTC. This codes for CASSEWTVNYGYTF. Full variable domain (rest looked up from reference TRBV7-3 and TRBJ1-2): GAGVSQTPSNKVTEKGKYVELRCDPISGHTALYWYRQSLGQGPEFLIYFQGTGAADDSGLPNDRFFAVRPEGSVSTLKIQRTERGDSAVYLCASSEWTVNYGYTFGSGTRLTVV.

The chain links TRBV5-1 to TRBJ2-5; D might be TRBD1 (6 bases). Trimming took off 2 bases at V and 2 bases at J, with 13 bases between the two ends. This CDR3 has 15 amino acids. Germline values: CDR1 SGHRS, CDR2 YFSETQ. CDR3 DNA: TGCGCCAGCAGCTTCGGAACAGGGATACAAGAGACCCAGTACTTC. Translating gives CASSFGTGIQETQYF.

This clone showed up just a few times. The V gene is TRBV2, the J gene TRBJ2-3; no reliable D call. Between the trimmed V and J ends, which lost 3 bases and 1 base, there was a span of 11 bases. The germline V gene has CDR1 SNHLY and CDR2 FYNNEI. The CDR3 length is 15 residues. The CDR3 spells CASSEGYPGTDTQYF. CDR3 nucleotide sequence: TGTGCCAGCAGTGAGGGATACCCTGGCACAGATACGCAGTATTTT.